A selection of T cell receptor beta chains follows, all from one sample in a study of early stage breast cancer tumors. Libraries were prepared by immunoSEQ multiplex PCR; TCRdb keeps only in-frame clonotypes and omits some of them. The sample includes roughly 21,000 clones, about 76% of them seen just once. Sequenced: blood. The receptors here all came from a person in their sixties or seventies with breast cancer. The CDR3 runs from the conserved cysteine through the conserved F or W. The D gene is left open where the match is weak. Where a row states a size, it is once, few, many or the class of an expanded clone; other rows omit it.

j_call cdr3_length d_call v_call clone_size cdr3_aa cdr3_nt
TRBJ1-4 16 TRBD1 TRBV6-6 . CASSYDRGATNEKLFF TGTGCCAGCAGTTACGACAGGGGGGCCACTAATGAAAAACTGTTTTTT
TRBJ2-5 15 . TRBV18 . CASSRTGTIQETQYF TGTGCCAGCTCTCGAACAGGGACCATCCAAGAGACCCAGTACTTC
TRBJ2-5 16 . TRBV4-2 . CASSQGQPESGETQYF TGTGCCAGCAGCCAAGGCCAACCGGAGAGTGGGGAGACCCAGTACTTC
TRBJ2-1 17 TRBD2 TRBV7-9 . CASSYPPSGTSRLEQFF TGTGCCAGCAGCTATCCACCCTCCGGGACTAGTCGGCTTGAGCAGTTCTTC
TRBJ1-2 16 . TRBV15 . CATSRDRVSTNYGYTF TGTGCCACCAGCAGAGATCGTGTTAGTACCAACTATGGCTACACCTTC
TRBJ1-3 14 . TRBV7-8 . CASSPREDSHTIYF TGTGCCAGCAGCCCTAGGGAGGACAGTCACACCATATATTTT
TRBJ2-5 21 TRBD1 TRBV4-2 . CASSPTLKKDFLGQGQETQYF TGTGCCAGCAGCCCCACTCTGAAAAAGGACTTCCTCGGACAGGGCCAAGAGACCCAGTACTTC
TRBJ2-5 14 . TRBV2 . CASRASGYQETQYF TGTGCCAGCAGGGCCAGCGGATACCAAGAGACCCAGTACTTC
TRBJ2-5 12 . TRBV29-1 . CSVARGQETQYF TGCAGCGTTGCCCGGGGGCAAGAGACCCAGTACTTC
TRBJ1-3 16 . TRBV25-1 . CASSSNQGITGNTIYF TGTGCCAGCAGTTCCAATCAGGGGATTACTGGAAACACCATATATTTT
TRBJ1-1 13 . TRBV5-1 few CASSLSSVTEAFF TGCGCCAGCAGCTTGTCTTCCGTCACTGAAGCTTTCTTT
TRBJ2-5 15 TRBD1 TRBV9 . CASSPADRVEETQYF TGTGCCAGCAGCCCCGCCGACAGGGTGGAAGAGACCCAGTACTTC
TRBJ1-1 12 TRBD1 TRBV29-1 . CSVDRANTEAFF TGCAGCGTGGACAGGGCGAACACTGAAGCTTTCTTT
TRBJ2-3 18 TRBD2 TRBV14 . CASSQVAGRGHNTDTQYF TGTGCCAGCAGCCAAGTAGCGGGACGGGGACATAACACAGATACGCAGTATTTT
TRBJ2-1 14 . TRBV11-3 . CASSPRVDSMQQFF TGTGCCAGCAGCCCGCGTGTGGACTCAATGCAGCAGTTCTTC
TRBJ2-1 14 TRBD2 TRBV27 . CASQIAGAYNEQFF TGTGCCAGCCAAATAGCGGGAGCGTACAATGAGCAGTTCTTC
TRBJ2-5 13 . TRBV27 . CASRRTQQETQYF TGTGCCAGCAGGAGGACCCAACAAGAGACCCAGTACTTC
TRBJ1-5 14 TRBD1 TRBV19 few CASSSGQGSQPQHF TGTGCCAGTAGCTCCGGACAGGGCTCTCAGCCCCAGCATTTT
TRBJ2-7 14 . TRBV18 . CASSPPASSYEQYF TGTGCCAGCTCACCACCCGCCAGCTCCTACGAGCAGTACTTC
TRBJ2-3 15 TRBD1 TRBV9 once CASSVGTGSTDTQYF TGTGCCAGCAGCGTAGGGACAGGGAGCACAGATACGCAGTATTTT
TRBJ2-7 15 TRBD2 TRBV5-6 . CASSARLAFSYEQYF TGTGCCAGCAGCGCGAGACTAGCGTTCTCCTACGAGCAGTACTTC
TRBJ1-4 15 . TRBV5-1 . CASSFQDSLNEKLFF TGCGCCAGCAGCTTCCAGGACAGTCTTAATGAAAAACTGTTTTTT
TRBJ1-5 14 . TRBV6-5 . CASRPPGGNQPQHF TGTGCCAGCAGGCCTCCGGGTGGCAATCAGCCCCAGCATTTT
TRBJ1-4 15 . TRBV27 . CASSEFWGTNEKLFF TGTGCCAGCAGTGAGTTCTGGGGGACTAATGAAAAACTGTTTTTT
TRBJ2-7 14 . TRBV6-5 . CASSPASYTYEQYF TGTGCCAGCAGTCCCGCTTCCTACACCTACGAGCAGTACTTC
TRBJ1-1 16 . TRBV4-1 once CASSQDNTIENTEAFF TGCGCCAGCAGCCAAGATAACACAATCGAGAACACTGAAGCTTTCTTT
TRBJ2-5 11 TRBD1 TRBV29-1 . CGTGGQETQYF TGCGGGACAGGGGGACAAGAGACCCAGTACTTC
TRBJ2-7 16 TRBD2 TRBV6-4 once CANPMSGGRSLWEQYF TGTGCCAACCCCATGTCGGGGGGGCGTAGTTTGTGGGAGCAGTACTTC
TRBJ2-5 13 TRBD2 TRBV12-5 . CASESSGSETQYF TGTGCTAGTGAATCTAGCGGGAGCGAGACCCAGTACTTC
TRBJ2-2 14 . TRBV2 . CASSPQRRSGELFF TGTGCCAGCAGTCCCCAGCGGCGTTCCGGGGAGCTGTTTTTT
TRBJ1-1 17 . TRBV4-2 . CASSQEWQGGANTEAFF TGTGCCAGCAGCCAAGAATGGCAGGGAGGGGCGAACACTGAAGCTTTCTTT
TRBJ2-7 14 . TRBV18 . CASSPGDTGYEQYF TGTGCCAGCTCACCGGGGGACACGGGTTACGAGCAGTACTTC
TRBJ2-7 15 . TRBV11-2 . CASSLDWGRADEQYF TGTGCCAGCAGCTTAGATTGGGGCCGGGCCGACGAGCAGTACTTC
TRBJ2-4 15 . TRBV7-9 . CASSPTRQGENIQYF TGTGCCAGCAGCCCCACGAGACAAGGAGAAAACATTCAGTACTTC
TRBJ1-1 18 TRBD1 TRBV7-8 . CASSLRDEIGTGGGGAFF TGTGCCAGCAGCTTAAGGGATGAGATCGGGACAGGGGGCGGTGGGGCTTTCTTT
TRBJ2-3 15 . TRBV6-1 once CASSGTGSGTDTQYF TGTGCCAGCAGCGGAACCGGTAGCGGAACAGATACGCAGTATTTT
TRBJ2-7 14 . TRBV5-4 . CATRPSPGTYEQYF TGTGCCACAAGACCCTCACCGGGTACCTACGAGCAGTACTTC
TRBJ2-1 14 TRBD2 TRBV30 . CAWSVGGGSNEQFF TGTGCCTGGAGTGTTGGGGGGGGGTCCAATGAGCAGTTCTTC
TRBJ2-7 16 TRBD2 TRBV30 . CAWSVDWGTSFYEQYF TGTGCCTGGAGTGTCGATTGGGGGACTAGCTTCTACGAGCAGTACTTC
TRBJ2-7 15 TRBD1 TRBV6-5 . CASSYRDRYFYEQYF TGTGCCAGCAGCTACCGGGACAGGTATTTCTACGAGCAGTACTTC
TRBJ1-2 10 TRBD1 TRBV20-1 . CSATGKGYTF TGCAGTGCGACAGGGAAAGGCTACACCTTC
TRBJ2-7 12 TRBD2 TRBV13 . CASGAGEYEQYF TGTGCCAGCGGAGCGGGGGAGTACGAGCAGTACTTC
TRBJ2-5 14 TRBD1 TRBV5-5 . CASSLGGGSETQYF TGTGCCAGCAGCTTGGGAGGGGGCTCGGAGACCCAGTACTTC
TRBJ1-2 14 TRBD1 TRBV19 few CASSIGGGDYGYTF TGTGCCAGTAGTATTGGAGGGGGCGACTATGGCTACACCTTC
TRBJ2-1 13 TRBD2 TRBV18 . CASSPGTMNEQFF TGTGCCAGCTCACCTGGGACTATGAATGAGCAGTTCTTC
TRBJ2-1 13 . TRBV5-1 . CASSLDWGNEQFF TGCGCCAGCAGTTTGGACTGGGGGAATGAGCAGTTCTTC
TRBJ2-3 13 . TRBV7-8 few CASRQTGVNTQYF TGTGCCAGCAGACAGACTGGGGTTAATACGCAGTATTTT